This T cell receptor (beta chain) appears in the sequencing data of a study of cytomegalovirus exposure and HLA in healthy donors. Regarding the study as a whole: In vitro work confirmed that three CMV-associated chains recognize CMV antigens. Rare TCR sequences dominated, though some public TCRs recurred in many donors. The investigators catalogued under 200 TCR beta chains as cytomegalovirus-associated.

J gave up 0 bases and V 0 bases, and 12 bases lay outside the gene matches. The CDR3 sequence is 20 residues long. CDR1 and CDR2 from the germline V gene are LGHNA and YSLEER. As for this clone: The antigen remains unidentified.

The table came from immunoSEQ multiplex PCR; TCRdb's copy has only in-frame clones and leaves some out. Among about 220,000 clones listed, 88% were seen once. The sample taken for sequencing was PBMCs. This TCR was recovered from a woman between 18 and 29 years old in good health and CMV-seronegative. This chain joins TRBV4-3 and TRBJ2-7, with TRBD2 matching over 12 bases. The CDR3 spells CASSQDAPELAGGLSYEQYF. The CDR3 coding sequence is TGCGCCAGCAGCCAAGACGCCCCGGAACTAGCGGGAGGCCTCTCCTACGAGCAGTACTTC.